The sequence of this T cell receptor beta chain was determined in a study of blood T cell repertoires in COVID-19. Germline loops: CDR1 SGHVS, CDR2 FNYEAQ. The V segment lost 5 bases and the J segment 4 bases; nucleotides outside the gene matches: 7. The CDR3 has 15 residues. Clones were sequenced by immunoSEQ multiplex PCR, and TCRdb holds only the in-frame ones, with some missing. The sample yields fewer than 200,000 clones, under 80% seen once. The TCR comes from a woman over 75 with acute or convalescent COVID-19. The sequenced sample was peripheral blood. The chain employs TRBV7-6 and TRBJ2-1, with TRBD1 identical over 8 bases. In DNA form, the CDR3 reads TGTGCCAGCAGCCAAGGGACAGGAGAGTACAATGAGCAGTTCTTC. This encodes CASSQGTGEYNEQFF. Together with reference TRBV7-6 and TRBJ2-1, the CDR3 gives the full variable domain: GAGVSQSPRYKVTKRGQDVALRCDPISGHVSLYWYRQALGQGPEFLTYFNYEAQQDKSGLPNDRFSAERPEGSISTLTIQRTEQRDSAMYRCASSQGTGEYNEQFFGPGTRLTVL.